This TCR beta chain comes out of a study of control samples from healthy donors and cancer patients. This clone appeared many times. Clones were sequenced by immunoSEQ multiplex PCR, and TCRdb holds only the in-frame ones, with some missing. The sample holds around 90,000 clones, around 86% seen once. Germline loops: CDR1 SEHNR, CDR2 FQNEAQ (reference sequence). The CDR3 contains 16 residues. Between the trimmed V and J ends, which lost 5 bases and 0 bases, there was a span of 16 bases. The TCR was taken from a man aged 30-40 years in good health. The gene calls are TRBV7-9 and TRBJ1-1; D is unclear. Sequenced sample: blood. This CDR3 reads CASSLAPRRVNTEAFF. In DNA form, the CDR3 reads TGTGCCAGCAGCCTGGCCCCCCGACGAGTGAACACTGAAGCTTTCTTT.